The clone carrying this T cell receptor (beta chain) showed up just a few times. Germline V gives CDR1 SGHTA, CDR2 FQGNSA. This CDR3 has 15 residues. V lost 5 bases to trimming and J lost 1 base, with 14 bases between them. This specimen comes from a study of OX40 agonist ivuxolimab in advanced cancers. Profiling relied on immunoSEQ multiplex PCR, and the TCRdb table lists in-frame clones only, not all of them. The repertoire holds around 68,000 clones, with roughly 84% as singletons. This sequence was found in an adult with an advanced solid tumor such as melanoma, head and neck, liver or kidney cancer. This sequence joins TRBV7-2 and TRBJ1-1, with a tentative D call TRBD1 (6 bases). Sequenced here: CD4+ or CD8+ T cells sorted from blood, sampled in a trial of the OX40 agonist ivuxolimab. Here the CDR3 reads CASSLLPGQNTEAFF. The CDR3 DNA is TGTGCCAGCAGCCTACTACCGGGACAGAACACTGAAGCTTTCTTT.